This TCR beta chain was profiled in a study of CD8 T cells in ankylosing spondylitis. Quantitative 5'-RACE with molecular barcodes generated TCR beta libraries. TCRdb recomputed calls from the 5' RACE reads with MiXCR, one row per CDR3 protein. The sample holds roughly 300,000 distinct CDR3 sequences, less than 10% seen once. Points on this clonotype: Its antigen is currently unknown.

General study results and limits: In synovial fluid and blood from reactive arthritis, some motif variants were previously reported. Seemingly distinctive of ankylosing spondylitis blood was a TCR beta motif formed by eight highly homologous variants. Within peripheral blood, clones linked to disease were CD8+ and relatively rare. Significantly higher representation of disease-linked clones was reported for matched ankylosing spondylitis synovial fluid.

This receptor was taken from a male donor with ankylosing spondylitis. The specimen was blood, either unsorted or a sorted T cell fraction (not recorded which).

CDR3 nucleotides: TGCGCCAGCAGCCAAGATTCGGGCAGGGGATACGAGCAGTACTTC. It yields the protein CASSQDSGRGYEQYF. The chain recombines TRBV4-1 with TRBJ2-7, with a weak D call TRBD1 (6 bases). Per germline, CDR1 MGHRA and CDR2 YSYEKL. The length of the CDR3 is 15 residues. V shed 0 bases and J shed 4 bases, with 13 bases lying between them.